This TCR beta chain was retrieved from a study of technical replicates of blood from several donors. V was pared by 0 bases and J by 6 bases, with 11 bases between. Germline CDR1 is SQVTM and CDR2 is ANQGSEA. The CDR3 consists of 13 residues. Using immunoSEQ multiplex PCR, the repertoire was profiled, and TCRdb retains in-frame clones only, with some absent. The sample records around 58,000 clones, 87% being singletons. This TCR was recovered from a human donor in good health. Some clones in this sample may be carry-over from other donors' samples. The V gene is TRBV29-1, the J gene TRBJ1-2; D is perhaps TRBD1 (6 bases). Material for sequencing was PBMCs. The CDR3 nucleotides read TGCAGCGTTGAAGATATGCAGGGGAATGGCTACACCTTC. It specifies CSVEDMQGNGYTF. The variable domain in full, completed from reference TRBV29-1 and TRBJ1-2, reads SAVISQKPSRDICQRGTSLTIQCQVDSQVTMMFWYRQQPGQSLTLIATANQGSEATYESGFVIDKFPISRPNLTFSTLTVSNMSPEDSSIYLCSVEDMQGNGYTFGSGTRLTVV.